This entry lists 29 T cell receptor beta chains sequenced from one sample in a study of blood T cell repertoires in COVID-19. Generated by immunoSEQ multiplex PCR, the TCRdb table keeps only in-frame clones and is missing some. Of a few hundred thousand clones in the sample, 80% to 90% were seen once. The material sequenced was PBMCs or T cells enriched from blood (not recorded which). These receptors were obtained from a middle-aged woman with acute COVID-19.

This rearrangement joins TRBV27 to TRBJ2-1, with 13 positions matching TRBD2. Germline V gives CDR1 MNHEY, CDR2 SMNVEV (reference sequence). The CDR3 contains 19 residues. V shed 2 bases, J shed 0 bases, and the junction held 7 bases outside the gene matches. This CDR3 reads CASSLRTSGSKSSYNEQFF. DNA for the CDR3: TGTGCCAGCAGTTTAAGGACTAGCGGGAGCAAAAGCTCCTACAATGAGCAGTTCTTC.

The chain carries TRBV6-2 or TRBV6-3 and TRBJ2-2, with 8 nucleotides matching TRBD1. The V gene's germline CDR1 is MNHEY and CDR2 SVGEGT. CDR3 length: 17 residues. V was clipped by 5 bases and J by 2 bases; unmatched bases: 10. The CDR3 bases are TGTGCCAGCAGTCCCTCTGAGGACAGGGTCAACACCGGGGAGCTGTTTTTT. This encodes CASSPSEDRVNTGELFF.

The V and J genes are TRBV28 and TRBJ2-7, with 9 bases lining up with TRBD1. The V gene's germline CDR1 is MDHEN and CDR2 SYDVKM. The CDR3 contains 17 residues. After removal of 5 bases from V and 0 bases from J, the junction contained 11 bases not matched to a gene. CDR3 residues: CASSPRIGTGLSYEQYF. The CDR3 nucleotides read TGTGCCAGCAGTCCCCGGATTGGGACAGGGCTCTCCTACGAGCAGTACTTC. Looking up the rest from reference TRBV28 and TRBJ2-7 gives the full variable domain: DVKVTQSSRYLVKRTGEKVFLECVQDMDHENMFWYRQDPGLGLRLIYFSYDVKMKEKGDIPEGYSVSREKKERFSLILESASTNQTSMYLCASSPRIGTGLSYEQYFGPGTRLTVT.

The V call is TRBV5-1, the J call TRBJ2-5, with TRBD2 as a possible D gene (7 bases). Germline V lookup: CDR1 SGHRS, CDR2 YFSETQ. This CDR3 is 14 amino acids long. Trimming shortened V by 4 bases and J by 5 bases, and 15 bases separated the two germline ends. The CDR3 sequence: CASSQGRERETQYF. Written as DNA, the CDR3 is TGCGCCAGCAGCCAGGGGAGGGAGAGGGAGACCCAGTACTTC.

The rearrangement links TRBV28 to TRBJ2-1; D is unclear. The V gene's germline CDR1 is MDHEN and CDR2 SYDVKM. Trimming removed 3 bases at V and 0 bases at J, with 6 bases between. The CDR3 has 14 amino acids. The CDR3 loop reads CASSLAASYNEQFF. CDR3 DNA: TGTGCCAGCAGTTTGGCCGCCTCCTACAATGAGCAGTTCTTC.

The V and J genes are TRBV12-5 and TRBJ2-5; weak D call: TRBD1 (6 bases). CDR1 LGHNT and CDR2 FRNRAP come from the germline V gene. The CDR3 sequence is 16 residues long. The V and J ends lost 0 bases and 1 base respectively, with 12 bases between them. The CDR3 coding sequence is TGTGCTAGTGGTTTGGTGAAGGGACACGGCCAAGAGACCCAGTACTTC. Its translation: CASGLVKGHGQETQYF.

V usage is TRBV27 and J usage is TRBJ2-2; perhaps TRBD1 as D (6 bases). This CDR3 is 15 amino acids long. The germline CDR1 and CDR2 sequences are MNHEY and SMNVEV (reference sequence). V lost 8 bases and J 5 bases, leaving 18 bases between the germline ends. The CDR3 DNA follows: TGTGCCAGCGGCCTGTACGGTAGGGGGACCGGGGAGCTGTTTTTT. As protein: CASGLYGRGTGELFF.

Here the CDR3 reads CATSEASGRFGEQFF. CDR3 DNA sequence: TGTGCCACCAGTGAGGCTAGCGGGAGATTCGGAGAGCAGTTCTTC. The chain carries TRBV24-1 and TRBJ2-1; 10 bases agree with TRBD2. The CDR3 has 15 residues. Germline loops: CDR1 KGHDR, CDR2 SFDVKD. Losses at the gene ends were 4 bases for V and 10 bases for J; bases not matched to a gene: 9.

The chain links TRBV7-9 to TRBJ2-4, with 10 bases aligning to TRBD1. In germline, CDR1 is SEHNR, CDR2 FQNEAQ (reference sequence). The V segment lost 0 bases and the J segment 5 bases; nucleotides outside the gene matches: 4. The CDR3 loop spans 16 amino acids. This CDR3 is CASSLALGQGENIQYF. For the CDR3, the DNA is TGTGCCAGCAGCTTAGCACTAGGACAGGGGGAAAACATTCAGTACTTC. The entire variable domain, with the rest obtained from reference TRBV7-9 and TRBJ2-4, is as follows: DTGVSQNPRHKITKRGQNVTFRCDPISEHNRLYWYRQTLGQGPEFLTYFQNEAQLEKSRLLSDRFSAERPKGSFSTLEIQRTEQGDSAMYLCASSLALGQGENIQYFGAGTRLSVL.

This rearrangement joins TRBV10-2 to TRBJ2-5; 7 nucleotides match TRBD2. V was clipped by 3 bases and J by 2 bases; unmatched bases: 9. The germline gives CDR1 WSHSY, CDR2 SAAADI. The CDR3 contains 16 residues. The CDR3 protein is CASSEAQRGLQETQYF. The CDR3 nucleotides read TGCGCCAGCAGTGAAGCCCAGCGGGGCTTGCAAGAGACCCAGTACTTC.

This chain links TRBV27 with TRBJ1-2, with a tentative D call TRBD1 (6 bases). The ends were cut back, 8 bases at V and 0 bases at J, with 19 bases in the middle. Germline-derived CDR1 and CDR2 are MNHEY and SMNVEV (reference sequence). This CDR3 has 16 amino acids. This CDR3 reads CASGRPTGRANYGYTF. Written as DNA, the CDR3 is TGTGCCAGCGGAAGACCTACAGGGAGGGCTAACTATGGCTACACCTTC.

The chain couples TRBV3-1 (or the pseudogene TRBV3-2) to TRBJ2-3; no reliable D call. Germline CDR1 reads LGHDT; CDR2 reads YNNKEL (reference sequence). The CDR3 has 11 residues. The germline V and J ends were trimmed by 10 bases and 0 bases, with 5 bases remaining between them. The CDR3 sequence is CATGSTDTQYF. DNA of the CDR3: TGTGCCACCGGGAGCACAGATACGCAGTATTTT.

V gene TRBV5-4 combines with J gene TRBJ2-7; 7 nucleotides align to TRBD2. The germline V gene encodes CDR1 SGHNT and CDR2 YYREEE (reference sequence). CDR3 length: 18 amino acids. The V and J ends lost 2 bases and 4 bases, in that order; junction bases with no gene match: 18. CDR3: CASSLRLAATSPSYEQYF. The CDR3 nucleotides are TGTGCCAGCAGCTTAAGGCTAGCGGCGACATCCCCTAGTTACGAGCAGTACTTC.

V usage is TRBV5-8 and J usage is TRBJ1-2; D unresolved. CDR3 length: 11 amino acids. Trimming pared 1 base from V and 7 bases from J, leaving 5 bases between. Germline V gene lookup returns CDR1 SGHTS and CDR2 YDEGEE. The CDR3 bases are TGTGCCAGCAGCTTGTTGAGTGGCTACACCTTC. Amino acids: CASSLLSGYTF.

The chain combines TRBV19 with TRBJ2-7; 11 positions match TRBD2. Germline CDR1 reads LNHDA; CDR2 reads SQIVND (reference sequence). The CDR3 runs 14 residues. J gave up 4 bases and V 3 bases, and 2 bases lay outside the gene matches. For the CDR3, the DNA is TGTGCCAGTAGTATCGGGACTAGCGGTTACGAGCAGTACTTC. It specifies CASSIGTSGYEQYF.

The chain carries TRBV7-9 and TRBJ2-1; 7 bases map to TRBD2. Germline V gene data show CDR1 as SEHNR and CDR2 as FQNEAQ (reference sequence). This CDR3 spans 16 amino acids. J was trimmed by 5 bases and V by 7 bases; bases with no gene match: 14. The CDR3 DNA follows: TGTGCCAGCATCGGTAATGGACTAGGATCCAACAATGAGCAGTTCTTC. This encodes CASIGNGLGSNNEQFF.

The V call is TRBV19, the J call TRBJ1-2, with D perhaps matching TRBD1 (6 bases). V lost 6 bases and J lost 3, with 20 bases in between. CDR3 length: 16 amino acids. Germline-derived CDR1 and CDR2 are LNHDA and SQIVND (reference sequence). CDR3 loop: CASRKQGRTSDYGYTF. CDR3 coding DNA: TGTGCCAGTAGGAAACAGGGACGGACGTCGGACTATGGCTACACCTTC.

The chain employs TRBV9 and TRBJ1-1; tentative D call: TRBD1 (6 bases). Trimming removed 4 bases from V and 0 bases from J, with 10 bases in between. From germline, CDR1 is SGDLS and CDR2 YYNGEE. CDR3 size: 14 residues. The CDR3 DNA reads as TGTGCCAGCAGCATCACAGGGTTGAACACTGAAGCTTTCTTT. Amino acids: CASSITGLNTEAFF.

The chain joins TRBV18 to TRBJ2-2, with D uncertain. Per the germline V gene, CDR1 is KGHSH and CDR2 is LQKENI. This CDR3 contains 11 residues. Trimming stripped 5 bases from V and 5 bases from J, with 3 bases between. This chain's CDR3 is CASSVTGELFF. CDR3 bases: TGTGCCAGCTCAGTAACCGGGGAGCTGTTTTTT.

The rearrangement links TRBV28 to TRBJ2-2; TRBD1 agrees at 11 bases. Germline values: CDR1 MDHEN, CDR2 SYDVKM. The V and J ends lost 3 bases and 6 bases, in that order; junction bases with no gene match: 3. The length of the CDR3 is 15 residues. The DNA of the CDR3 is TGTGCCAGCAGTTTCTCGGGACAGGGGGCCGGGGAGCTGTTTTTT. Translated: CASSFSGQGAGELFF.

The gene calls are TRBV19 and TRBJ2-3; 7 bases are shared with TRBD1. J was trimmed by 2 bases and V by 5 bases; bases with no gene match: 7. The germline V gene encodes CDR1 LNHDA and CDR2 SQIVND (reference sequence). This CDR3 contains 15 residues. CDR3 DNA sequence: TGTGCCAGTAGTTTCCGGGACAGCGTCACAGATACGCAGTATTTT. This translates into CASSFRDSVTDTQYF.

This chain connects TRBV10-3 to TRBJ1-2; D is ambiguous. CDR3 length: 10 residues. CDR1 ENHRY and CDR2 SYGVKD come from the germline V gene. Trimming removed 8 bases from V and 4 bases from J, with 5 bases in between. The CDR3 region is CAIWSYGYTF. The CDR3 nucleotides read TGTGCCATCTGGAGCTATGGCTACACCTTC.

The chain joins TRBV2 to TRBJ2-7; D is uncertain. The CDR3 is made up of 14 amino acids. The V end was cut by 7 bases, the J end by 2 bases, with 15 bases between. Germline V lookup: CDR1 SNHLY, CDR2 FYNNEI. For the CDR3, the DNA is TGTGCCAGCACAGGCCTCACTCAGACCTACGAGCAGTACTTC. It yields the protein CASTGLTQTYEQYF.

To note about this clone: One end of the junction fails to match germline, which may point to a read error. This chain uses TRBV11-2 with TRBJ2-7, with a tentative D call TRBD2 (6 bases). This CDR3 spans 11 amino acids. Germline loops: CDR1 SGHAT, CDR2 FQNNGV. The CDR3 reads CASSLGGLGTF. The CDR3 nucleotides read TGTGCCAGCAGCTTAGGGGGACTGGGGACCTTC.

The chain couples TRBV10-3 to TRBJ2-1; TRBD2 aligns across 14 bases. The CDR3 contains 16 residues. With V trimmed by 3 bases and J by 9 bases, 7 bases remained unmatched. Germline V gene sequence: CDR1 ENHRY, CDR2 SYGVKD. For the CDR3, the DNA is TGTGCCATCAGTGACCCGGGACTAGCGGGAGTCGGTGAGCAGTTCTTC. Its protein product is CAISDPGLAGVGEQFF.

The chain links TRBV3-1 (or the pseudogene TRBV3-2) to TRBJ2-1, with TRBD1 matching 7 bases. The CDR3 has 17 amino acids. From germline, CDR1 is LGHDT and CDR2 YNNKEL (reference sequence). V trimming: 0 bases; J trimming: 2 bases; junction bases outside the gene matches: 7. The CDR3 sequence is CASSQDSTGAAYNEQFF. Here the CDR3 DNA reads TGTGCCAGCAGCCAAGACTCTACAGGGGCGGCCTACAATGAGCAGTTCTTC.

The chain recombines TRBV4-2 with TRBJ1-5, with D possibly TRBD1 on 6 matching bases. The CDR3 contains 15 residues. Germline V lookup: CDR1 LGHNA, CDR2 YNFKEQ. The V end lost 2 bases, the J end lost 5 bases, and 13 bases lay between the germline ends. The CDR3 bases are TGTGCCAGCAGCCAACCCGGGGCAGGGGATCAGCCCCAGCATTTT. This translates into CASSQPGAGDQPQHF.

The chain has TRBV9 and TRBJ2-7; D gene ambiguous. The CDR3 is 13 residues long. Germline lookup yields CDR1 SGDLS and CDR2 YYNGEE. V was shortened by 0 bases and J by 2 bases, with 6 bases between the two germline ends. The CDR3 loop reads CASSVDQTYEQYF. The CDR3 coding sequence is TGTGCCAGCAGCGTAGACCAGACCTACGAGCAGTACTTC.

The chain is built from TRBV3-1 (or the pseudogene TRBV3-2) and TRBJ2-3; maybe TRBD1 (6 bases). Trimming removed 1 base at V and 6 bases at J, with 17 bases between. CDR3 length: 16 amino acids. Germline CDR1 LGHDT, CDR2 YNNKEL (reference sequence). CDR3 sequence: CASSQGPGATGDTQYF. The DNA for the CDR3 is TGTGCCAGCAGCCAAGGCCCAGGGGCCACCGGGGATACGCAGTATTTT.